This T cell receptor (beta chain) was recorded in a study of blood T cells in healthy people across ages. Study outcomes and limitations: Naive T cell percentage showed a strong correlation with TCR beta diversity.

Each individual donor underwent a draw of roughly 10 milliliters of peripheral blood. On this clonotype itself: Its antigen is currently unknown.

The second PCR ran roughly 6 to 12 cycles with a sample-barcoded 5' primer and J-beta primers. At least 3 million CDR3-containing paired-end reads were obtained per sample. TCRdb reprocessed the 5' RACE reads via MiXCR and lists one record per CDR3 protein. The sample records roughly 860,000 distinct CDR3 sequences, under 80% being singletons. Sequenced sample: blood. This clonotype was sampled from a man aged 25 to 40 in good health.

The CDR3: CASSVNPTVSYEQYF. Written as DNA, the CDR3 is TGTGCCAGCAGTGTAAACCCGACAGTCTCCTACGAGCAGTACTTC. The chain uses TRBV2 and TRBJ2-7, with D maybe TRBD1 (5 bases). Trimming left V 4 bases short and J 0 bases short, with 13 bases between. The CDR3 extends over 15 amino acids. Germline CDR1 and CDR2: SNHLY and FYNNEI.